This T cell receptor beta chain was captured by sequencing in a study of Graves' ophthalmopathy and Graves' hyperthyroidism. Study as a whole: The study drew peripheral blood at initial diagnosis, before any treatment.

Comments on this clonotype: At one end the junction does not follow the germline gene, possibly because of a read error.

Researchers took RNA transcripts and amplified TCR beta CDR3 regions from them. RT-PCR was first run with HTBI primers, then multiplex PCR in a second round. TCRdb independently ran MiXCR on the multiplex PCR reads; one entry per CDR3 protein. In the table there are 620,000 or so distinct CDR3 sequences, 22% of which are singletons. Sequencing input: peripheral blood. The clonotype was recovered from a young woman with stable Graves' hyperthyroidism. Some clones in this sample may be carry-over from other donors' samples.

The DNA of the CDR3 is TGCAGTGCTCAACGACAGGGGGCTGATCAGCCCCATCATTTT. This codes for CSAQRQGADQPHHF. The V and J genes are TRBV20-1 and TRBJ1-5, with 10 positions matching TRBD1. This CDR3 is built from 14 residues. Per the germline V gene, CDR1 is DFQATT and CDR2 is SNEGSKA (reference sequence).